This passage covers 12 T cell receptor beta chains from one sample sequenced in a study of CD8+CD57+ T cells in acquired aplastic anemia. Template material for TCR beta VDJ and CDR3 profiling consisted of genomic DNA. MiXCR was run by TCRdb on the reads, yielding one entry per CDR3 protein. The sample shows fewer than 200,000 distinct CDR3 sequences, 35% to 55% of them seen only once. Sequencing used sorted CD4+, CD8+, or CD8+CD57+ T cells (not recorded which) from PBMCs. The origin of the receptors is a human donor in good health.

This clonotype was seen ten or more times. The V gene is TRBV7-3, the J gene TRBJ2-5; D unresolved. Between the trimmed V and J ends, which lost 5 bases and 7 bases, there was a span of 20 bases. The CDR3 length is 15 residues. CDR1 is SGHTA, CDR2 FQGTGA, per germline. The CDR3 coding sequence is TGTGCCAGCAGCCCCGAAGCAGGCGCCTTAAGGACCCAGTACTTC. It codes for CASSPEAGALRTQYF.

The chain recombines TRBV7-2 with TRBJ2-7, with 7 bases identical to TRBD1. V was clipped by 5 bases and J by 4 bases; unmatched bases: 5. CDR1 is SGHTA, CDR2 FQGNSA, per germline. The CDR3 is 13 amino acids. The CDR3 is CASSGQEPYEQYF. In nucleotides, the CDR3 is TGTGCCAGCAGCGGACAGGAGCCTTACGAGCAGTACTTC.

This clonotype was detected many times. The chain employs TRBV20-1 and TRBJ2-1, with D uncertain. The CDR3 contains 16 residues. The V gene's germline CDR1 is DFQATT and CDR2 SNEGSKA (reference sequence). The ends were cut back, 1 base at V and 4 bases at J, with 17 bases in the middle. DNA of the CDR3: TGCAGTGCTAGAGCTCCCGGTGGGGAACTATACAATGAGCAGTTCTTC. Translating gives CSARAPGGELYNEQFF.

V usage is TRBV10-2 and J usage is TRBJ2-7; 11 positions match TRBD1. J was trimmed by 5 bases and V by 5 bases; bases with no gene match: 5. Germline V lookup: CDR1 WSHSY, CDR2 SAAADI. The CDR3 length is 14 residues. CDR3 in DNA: TGCGCCAGCAGTTTACCGGGACAGGGGGACGAGCAGTACTTC. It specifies CASSLPGQGDEQYF.

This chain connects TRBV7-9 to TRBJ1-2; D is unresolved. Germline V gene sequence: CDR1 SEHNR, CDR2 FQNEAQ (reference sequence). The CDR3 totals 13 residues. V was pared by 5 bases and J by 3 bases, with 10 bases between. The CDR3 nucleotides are TGTGCCAGCAGCGTAGACGGACACTATGGCTACACCTTC. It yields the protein CASSVDGHYGYTF.

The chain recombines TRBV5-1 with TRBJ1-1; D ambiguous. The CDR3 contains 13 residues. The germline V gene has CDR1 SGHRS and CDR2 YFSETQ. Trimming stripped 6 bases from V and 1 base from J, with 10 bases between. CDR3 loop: CASTMAANTEAFF. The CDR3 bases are TGCGCCAGCACGATGGCGGCGAACACTGAAGCTTTCTTT.

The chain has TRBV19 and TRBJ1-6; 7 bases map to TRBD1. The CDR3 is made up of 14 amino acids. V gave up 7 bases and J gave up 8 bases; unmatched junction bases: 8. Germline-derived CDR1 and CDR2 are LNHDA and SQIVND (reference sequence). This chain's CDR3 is CASTTGDADSPLHF. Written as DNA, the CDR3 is TGTGCCAGTACCACAGGGGACGCGGATTCACCCCTCCACTTT.

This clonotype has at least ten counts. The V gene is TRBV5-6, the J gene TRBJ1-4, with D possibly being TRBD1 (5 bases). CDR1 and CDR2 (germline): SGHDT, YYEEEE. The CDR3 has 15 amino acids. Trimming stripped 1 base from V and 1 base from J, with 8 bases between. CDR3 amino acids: CASSLSTVTNEKLFF. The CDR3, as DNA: TGTGCCAGCAGCTTGTCGACAGTAACTAATGAAAAACTGTTTTTT.

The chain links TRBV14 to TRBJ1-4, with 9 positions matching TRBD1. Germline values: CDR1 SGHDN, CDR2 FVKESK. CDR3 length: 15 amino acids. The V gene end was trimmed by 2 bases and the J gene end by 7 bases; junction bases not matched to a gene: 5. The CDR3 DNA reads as TGTGCCAGCAGCCAAAAACAGGGGGCAGGTGAAAAACTGTTTTTT. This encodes CASSQKQGAGEKLFF.

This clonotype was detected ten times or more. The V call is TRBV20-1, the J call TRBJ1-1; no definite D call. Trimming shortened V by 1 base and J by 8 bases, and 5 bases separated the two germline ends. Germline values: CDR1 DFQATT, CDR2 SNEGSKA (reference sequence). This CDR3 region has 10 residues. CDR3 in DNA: TGCAGTGCTAGAGGCGCCGAAGCTTTCTTT. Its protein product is CSARGAEAFF.

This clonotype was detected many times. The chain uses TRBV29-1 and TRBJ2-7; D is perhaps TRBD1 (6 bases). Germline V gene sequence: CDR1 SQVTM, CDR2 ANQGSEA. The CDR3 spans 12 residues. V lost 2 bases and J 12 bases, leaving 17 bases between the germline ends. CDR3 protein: CSVELETGLGYF. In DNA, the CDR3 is TGCAGCGTTGAATTAGAGACAGGTCTGGGGTACTTC.

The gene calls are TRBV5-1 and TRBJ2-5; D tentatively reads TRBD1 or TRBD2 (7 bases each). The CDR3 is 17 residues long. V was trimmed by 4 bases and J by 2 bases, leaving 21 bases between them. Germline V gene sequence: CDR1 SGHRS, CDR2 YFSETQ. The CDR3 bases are TGCGCCAGCAGCCCCCAAGGGGGAGCGGGACAGCAAGAGACCCAGTACTTC. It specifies CASSPQGGAGQQETQYF.